This T cell receptor (beta chain) was documented in a study of PD-1 blockade in classical Hodgkin lymphoma. Study results and limitations: Reported baseline diversity: healthy donors highest, relapsed/refractory patients lowest. Before treatment, complete responders showed about the same diversity as newly diagnosed patients. Significant TCR diversity gains by C4D1 occurred in CD4+ but not CD8+ cells. Underlying causes for the observed repertoire differences were not defined, possibly disease activity or prior therapy.

The CDR3 runs 15 residues. Germline V gene data show CDR1 as SGHAT and CDR2 as FQNNGV. Germline trimming cut 1 base from V and 0 bases from J; bases unmatched to any gene: 0. Each of the patients experienced relapse following autologous stem cell transplantation, and their brentuximab vedotin exposure differed. Only in-frame clones appear in the TCRdb table, and some are missing; sequencing was by immunoSEQ multiplex PCR. The data hold about 34,000 clones, with 76% observed a single time. For this clone: The antigen is not known.

This chain links TRBV11-2 with TRBJ1-5; 7 positions agree with TRBD1. The clonotype comes from a human donor with classical Hodgkin lymphoma. Specimen: peripheral blood mononuclear cells (PBMCs), collected before the second cycle of nivolumab. In nucleotides, the CDR3 is TGTGCCAGCAGCTTAGGGACAGGTAGCAATCAGCCCCAGCATTTT. Its translation: CASSLGTGSNQPQHF.